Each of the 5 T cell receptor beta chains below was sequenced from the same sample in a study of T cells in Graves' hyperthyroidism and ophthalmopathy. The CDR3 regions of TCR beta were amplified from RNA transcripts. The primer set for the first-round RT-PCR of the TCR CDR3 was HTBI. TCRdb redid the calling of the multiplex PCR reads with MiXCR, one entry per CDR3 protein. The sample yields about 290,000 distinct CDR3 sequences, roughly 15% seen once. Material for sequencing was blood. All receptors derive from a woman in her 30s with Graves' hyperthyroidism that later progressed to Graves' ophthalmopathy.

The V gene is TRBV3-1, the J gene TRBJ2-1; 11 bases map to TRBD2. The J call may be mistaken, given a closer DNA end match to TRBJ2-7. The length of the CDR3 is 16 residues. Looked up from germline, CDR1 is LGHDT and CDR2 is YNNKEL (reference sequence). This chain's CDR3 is CASTPLLSGRDNEQYF. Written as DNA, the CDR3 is TGTGCCAGCACCCCGTTGCTTAGCGGGAGGGACAATGAGCAGTACTTC.

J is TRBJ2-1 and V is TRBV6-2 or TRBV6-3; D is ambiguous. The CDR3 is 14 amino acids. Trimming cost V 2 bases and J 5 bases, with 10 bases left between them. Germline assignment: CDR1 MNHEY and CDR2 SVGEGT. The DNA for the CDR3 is TGTGCCAGCAGTTACCGGAGATACGACAATGAGCAGTTCTTC. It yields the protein CASSYRRYDNEQFF.

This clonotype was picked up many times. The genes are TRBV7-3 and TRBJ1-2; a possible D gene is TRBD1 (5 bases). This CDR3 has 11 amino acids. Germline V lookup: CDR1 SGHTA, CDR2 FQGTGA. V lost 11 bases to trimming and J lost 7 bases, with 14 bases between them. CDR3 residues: CALVWGSGYTF. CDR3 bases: TGTGCCCTGGTATGGGGGAGTGGCTACACCTTC.

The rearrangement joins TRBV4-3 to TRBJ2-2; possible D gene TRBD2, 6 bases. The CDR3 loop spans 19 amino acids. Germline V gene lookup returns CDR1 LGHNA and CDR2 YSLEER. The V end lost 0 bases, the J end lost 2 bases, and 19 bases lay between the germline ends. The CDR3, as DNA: TGCGCCAGCAGCCAAGAATTTGGCGGCCATAGCGGAAACACCGGGGAGCTGTTTTTT. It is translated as CASSQEFGGHSGNTGELFF.

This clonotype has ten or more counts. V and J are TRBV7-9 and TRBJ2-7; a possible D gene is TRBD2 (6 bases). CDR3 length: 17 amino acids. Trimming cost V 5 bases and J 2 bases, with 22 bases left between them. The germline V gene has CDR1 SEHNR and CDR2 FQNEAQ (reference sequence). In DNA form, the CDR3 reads TGTGCCAGCAGCGCCGGTGAAATAGCGGAAGATCCCTACGAGCAGTACTTC. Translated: CASSAGEIAEDPYEQYF. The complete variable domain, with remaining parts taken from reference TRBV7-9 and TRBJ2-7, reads DTGVSQNPRHKITKRGQNVTFRCDPISEHNRLYWYRQTLGQGPEFLTYFQNEAQLEKSRLLSDRFSAERPKGSFSTLEIQRTEQGDSAMYLCASSAGEIAEDPYEQYFGPGTRLTVT.